This T cell receptor beta chain was sequenced in a study of beta chain features in type 1 diabetes. Study results and caveats: Within each of all four CD4+ subsets, Type 1 diabetes patients had TCRB CDR3s that were moderately but significantly shorter.

Concerning this clone: Its antigen is unidentified.

The CDR3 extends over 14 amino acids. The V end was cut by 0 bases, the J end by 6 bases, with 11 bases between. The germline V gene encodes CDR1 LGHNA and CDR2 YSLEER. What was sequenced were expressed TCRB transcripts, since all of the isolated RNA had been reverse transcribed. Measured with immunoSEQ multiplex PCR; TCRdb has only the in-frame clones, and not every one. The data contain 150,000 to 200,000 clones, about 63% of them singletons. The chain employs TRBV4-3 and TRBJ1-2; D is undetermined. The clonotype was recovered from a man aged 25 to 40 with type 1 diabetes. Sequencing input: naive CD4+ T cells from blood. CDR3 nucleotide sequence: TGCGCCAGCAGCCAAGAAAGGACGTGGAATGGCTACACCTTC. Protein product: CASSQERTWNGYTF.